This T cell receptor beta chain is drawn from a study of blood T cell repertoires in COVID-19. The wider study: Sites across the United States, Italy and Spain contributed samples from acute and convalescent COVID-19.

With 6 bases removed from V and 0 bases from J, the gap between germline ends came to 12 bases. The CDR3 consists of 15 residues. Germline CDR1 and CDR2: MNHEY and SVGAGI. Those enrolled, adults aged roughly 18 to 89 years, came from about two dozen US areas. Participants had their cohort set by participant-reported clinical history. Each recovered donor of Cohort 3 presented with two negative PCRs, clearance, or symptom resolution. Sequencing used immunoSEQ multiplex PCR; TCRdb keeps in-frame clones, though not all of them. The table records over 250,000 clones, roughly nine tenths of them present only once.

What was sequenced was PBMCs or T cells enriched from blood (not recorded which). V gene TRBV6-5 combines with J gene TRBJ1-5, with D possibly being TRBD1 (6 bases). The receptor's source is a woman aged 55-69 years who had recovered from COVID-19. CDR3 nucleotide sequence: TGTGCCAGCAGCATGACAGGTGCTAGCAATCAGCCCCAGCATTTT. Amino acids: CASSMTGASNQPQHF.